This TCR beta chain was recorded in a study of brain T cells in children with intractable seizures. Deletions cut 7 bases from V and 1 base from J, with 20 bases between. The CDR3 is 17 amino acids. The germline CDR1 and CDR2 sequences are ENHRY and SYGVKD. The repertoire was sequenced with immunoSEQ multiplex PCR; TCRdb's copy has only in-frame clones and lacks some. The table records 110,000 or so clones, 90% to 95% of them present only once. The source was peripheral blood, collected at surgery. This chain uses TRBV10-3 with TRBJ2-1; the D gene is possibly TRBD2 (6 bases). This TCR was recovered from a boy younger than two with hemimegalencephaly and intractable seizures. This chain's CDR3 is CAINPYERASSYNEQFF. For the CDR3, the DNA is TGTGCCATCAATCCGTACGAGCGGGCGTCATCCTACAATGAGCAGTTCTTC.